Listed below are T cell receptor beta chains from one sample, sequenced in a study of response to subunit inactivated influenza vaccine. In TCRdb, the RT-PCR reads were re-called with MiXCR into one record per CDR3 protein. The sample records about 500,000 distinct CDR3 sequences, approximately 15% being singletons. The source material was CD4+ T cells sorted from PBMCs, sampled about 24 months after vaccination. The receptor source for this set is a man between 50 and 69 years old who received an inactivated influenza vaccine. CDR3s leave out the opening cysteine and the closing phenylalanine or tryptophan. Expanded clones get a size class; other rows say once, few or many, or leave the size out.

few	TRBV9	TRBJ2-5	ASSVETGDSQETQY
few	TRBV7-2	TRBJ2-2	ASSLVGLAGVPGELF
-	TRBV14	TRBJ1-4	ASSPRQGREKLF
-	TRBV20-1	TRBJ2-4	SVKGENIQY
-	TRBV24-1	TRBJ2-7	ATSDPGDEQY
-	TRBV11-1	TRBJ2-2	ASSLTGGGGELF
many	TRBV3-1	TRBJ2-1	ASSQGTSGLNEQF
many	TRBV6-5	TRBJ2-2	ASSMNTGELF
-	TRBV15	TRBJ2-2	ATSSPGYTGELF
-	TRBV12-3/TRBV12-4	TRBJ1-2	ASSQSQVPYSGYT
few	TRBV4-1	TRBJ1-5	ASGPIGGWHQPQH
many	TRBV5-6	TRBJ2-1	ASSFTVYNEQF
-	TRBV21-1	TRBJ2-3	ASSKTANTDTQY
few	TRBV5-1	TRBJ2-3	ASSPAGPHTDTQY
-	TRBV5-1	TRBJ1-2	ASSPGTGGKGYT
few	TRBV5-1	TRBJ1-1	ASSTGQGTTEAF
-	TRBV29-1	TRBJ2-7	SVATGPYEQY
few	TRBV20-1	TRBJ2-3	SASPTDRGNTDTQY
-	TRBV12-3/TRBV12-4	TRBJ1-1	ASSLVGDISEAF
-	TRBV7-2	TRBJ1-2	ASSLAGGQGLGYT
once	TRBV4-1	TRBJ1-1	ASSLPRVTRATEAF
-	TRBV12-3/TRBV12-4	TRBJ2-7	ASSLNPPKGYEQY
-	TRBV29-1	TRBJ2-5	SVAPGGETQY
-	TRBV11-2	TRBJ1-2	ASSYPGRLDGYT
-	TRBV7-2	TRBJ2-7	ASSLVGTEPYEQY
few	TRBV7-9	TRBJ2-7	ASSPPLSSKPYYEQY
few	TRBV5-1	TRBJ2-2	ASSLAETNTGELF
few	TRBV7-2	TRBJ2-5	ASSQTSGAETQY
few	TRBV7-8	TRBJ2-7	ASSLVPGQYYEQY
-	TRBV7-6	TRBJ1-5	ASSLAQGSNQPQH
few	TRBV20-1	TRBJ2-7	SARDRTSGGRYEQY
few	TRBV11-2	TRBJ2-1	ASSFKAGVLNEQF
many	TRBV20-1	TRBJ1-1	SARAGSMNTEAF
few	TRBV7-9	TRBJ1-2	ASSLGQVTYGYT
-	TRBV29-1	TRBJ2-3	SVVRGADTQY
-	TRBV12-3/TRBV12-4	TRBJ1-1	ASSLAGGTTEAF
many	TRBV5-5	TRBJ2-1	ASSSRTGGHEQF
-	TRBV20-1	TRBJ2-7	SAKSDRWGIYEQY
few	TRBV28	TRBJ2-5	ASSLSRSEGSGGTQY
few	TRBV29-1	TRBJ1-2	SVELRAGTGAGYT
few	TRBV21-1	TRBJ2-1	ASSKGRGEQF
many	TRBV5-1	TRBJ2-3	ASSLRASTDTQY
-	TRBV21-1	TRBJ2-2	ASGVDREAGELF